The text below deals with one T cell receptor beta chain. As yet, its antigen is unknown. The treatment here: roughly 10-day PBMC culture with coronavirus spike peptide pools or control peptides (ViraFEST assay). Isolation of CD4+ T cells by negative selection took place after ten to eleven days of culture. Germline CDR1 SNHLY, CDR2 FYNNEI. The CDR3 sequence is 14 residues long. With 5 bases removed from V and 4 bases from J, the gap between germline ends came to 12 bases. The sample belongs to a study of vaccination and CD4 T cells after COVID-19. An Oncomine TCR Beta short-read assay was used to sequence the DNA from cultured CD4+ T cells. TCRdb re-derived calls from the PCR reads in MiXCR, one entry per CDR3 protein. The sample consists of several thousand distinct CDR3 sequences, around 50% of them appearing once.

The receptor was isolated from a human donor who had recovered from COVID-19. Sequenced input: CD4+ T cells from blood, cultured in vitro. The rearrangement uses TRBV2 and TRBJ1-3; D ambiguous. Here the CDR3 DNA reads TGTGCCAGCAGTCTCAGAGGGTCCGGAAACACCATATATTTT. The encoded protein is CASSLRGSGNTIYF.